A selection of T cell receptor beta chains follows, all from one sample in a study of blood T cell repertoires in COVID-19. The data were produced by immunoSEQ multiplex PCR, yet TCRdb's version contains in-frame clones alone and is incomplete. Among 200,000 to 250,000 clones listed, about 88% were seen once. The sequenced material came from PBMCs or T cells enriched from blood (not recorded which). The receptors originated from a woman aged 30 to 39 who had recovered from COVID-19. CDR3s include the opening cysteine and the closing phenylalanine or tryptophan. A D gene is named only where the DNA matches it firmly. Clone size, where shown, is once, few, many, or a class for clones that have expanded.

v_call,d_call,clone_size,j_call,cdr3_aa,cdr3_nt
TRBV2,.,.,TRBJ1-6,CASSPSSYNSPLHF,TGTGCCAGCAGTCCGAGCTCCTATAATTCACCCCTCCACTTT
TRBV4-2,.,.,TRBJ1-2,CASSLGGDYGYTF,TGTGCCAGCAGCCTGGGGGGAGACTATGGCTACACCTTC
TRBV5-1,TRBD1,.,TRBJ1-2,CASSLEGIPGQGLYGYTF,TGCGCCAGCAGCTTGGAGGGCATACCGGGACAGGGGCTCTATGGCTACACCTTC
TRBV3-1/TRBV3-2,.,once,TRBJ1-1,CASSLNRVYTEAFF,TGTGCCAGCAGCCTTAACAGGGTTTACACTGAAGCTTTCTTT
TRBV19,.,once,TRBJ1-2,CASSLQPPGNYGYTF,TGTGCCAGTAGCCTTCAACCCCCAGGGAACTATGGCTACACCTTC
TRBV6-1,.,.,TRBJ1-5,CASSDAWGRILLSNQPQHF,TGTGCCAGCAGTGATGCCTGGGGCAGGATATTACTTAGCAATCAGCCCCAGCATTTT
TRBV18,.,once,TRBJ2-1,CASSAGSYNEQFF,TGTGCCAGCTCCGCAGGGTCCTACAATGAGCAGTTCTTC
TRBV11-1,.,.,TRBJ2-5,CASSLEVRPRETQYF,TGTGCCAGCAGCTTAGAGGTCAGGCCGCGAGAGACCCAGTACTTC
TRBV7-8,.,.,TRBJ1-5,CASSLALRGASISNQPQHF,TGTGCCAGCAGCTTAGCCCTCCGGGGGGCATCGATTAGCAATCAGCCCCAGCATTTT
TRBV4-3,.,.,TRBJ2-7,CASSPTGTYEQYF,TGCGCCAGCAGCCCAACAGGGACCTACGAGCAGTACTTC
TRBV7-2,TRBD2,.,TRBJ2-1,CASSHDLRASGGGLRFF,TGTGCCAGCAGCCACGATTTGAGGGCTAGCGGGGGGGGTCTTCGGTTCTTC
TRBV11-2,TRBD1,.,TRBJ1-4,CASSLDLGQGNEKLFF,TGTGCCAGCAGCTTAGATTTAGGACAGGGTAATGAAAAACTGTTTTTT
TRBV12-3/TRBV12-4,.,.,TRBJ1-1,CASKKYGNTEAFF,TGTGCCAGCAAGAAATACGGGAACACTGAAGCTTTCTTT
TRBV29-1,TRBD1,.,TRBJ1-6,CSVAGDRGSPLHF,TGCAGCGTTGCTGGGGACAGGGGTTCACCCCTCCACTTT
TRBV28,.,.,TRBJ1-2,CAAQNRDYGYTF,TGTGCCGCACAAAACAGGGACTATGGCTACACCTTC
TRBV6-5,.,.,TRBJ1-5,CAAGSGSANQPQHF,TGTGCCGCCGGGTCTGGGTCGGCAAATCAGCCCCAGCATTTT
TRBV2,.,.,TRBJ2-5,CASSGTGRTQYF,TGTGCCAGCAGTGGGACTGGGAGGACCCAGTACTTC
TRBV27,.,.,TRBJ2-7,CASSFNGYEQYF,TGTGCCAGCAGTTTCAACGGTTACGAGCAGTACTTC
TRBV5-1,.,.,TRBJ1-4,CASSFGPSNEKLFF,TGCGCCAGCAGCTTTGGCCCAAGTAATGAAAAACTGTTTTTT
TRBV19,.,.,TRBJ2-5,CASSPSRNQEAQYF,TGTGCCAGTAGCCCCTCGAGAAATCAAGAGGCCCAGTACTTC
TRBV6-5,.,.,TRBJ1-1,CASSSTGVNTEAFF,TGTGCCAGCAGTTCGACAGGAGTTAACACTGAAGCTTTCTTT
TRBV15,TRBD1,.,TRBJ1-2,CATSTGQGGDYGYTF,TGTGCCACCAGCACCGGACAGGGAGGGGACTATGGCTACACCTTC
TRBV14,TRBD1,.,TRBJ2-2,CASSQGFRGLDTGELFF,TGTGCCAGCAGCCAAGGATTTAGGGGGCTGGACACCGGGGAGCTGTTTTTT
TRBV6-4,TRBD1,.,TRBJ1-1,CASSEDGQGLRAFF,TGTGCCAGCAGTGAAGACGGACAGGGTTTGCGAGCTTTCTTT
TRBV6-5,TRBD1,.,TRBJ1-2,CASSLDRVYGYTF,TGTGCCAGCAGTCTCGACAGGGTATATGGCTACACCTTC
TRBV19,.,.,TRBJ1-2,CASSISVGWSIYGYTF,TGTGCCAGTAGTATTTCAGTTGGTTGGTCAATCTATGGCTACACCTTC
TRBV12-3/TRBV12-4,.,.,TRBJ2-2,CASSFSVAGELFF,TGTGCCAGCAGTTTTAGTGTGGCCGGGGAGCTGTTTTTT
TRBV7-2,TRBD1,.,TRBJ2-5,CASRRPGTGSQETQYF,TGTGCCAGCAGAAGGCCGGGGACAGGGTCCCAAGAGACCCAGTACTTC
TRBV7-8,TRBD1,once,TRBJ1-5,CASSRGQGNQPQHF,TGTGCCAGCAGCCGAGGACAGGGCAATCAGCCCCAGCATTTT
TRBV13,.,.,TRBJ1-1,CASSLWSTLNTEAFF,TGTGCCAGCAGCTTATGGAGTACCCTGAACACTGAAGCTTTCTTT
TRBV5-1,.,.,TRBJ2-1,CASSLGQGTYNEQFF,TGCGCCAGCAGCTTGGGGCAGGGGACCTACAATGAGCAGTTCTTC
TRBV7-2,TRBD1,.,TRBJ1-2,CASSFGQGGNYGYTF,TGTGCCAGCAGCTTTGGACAGGGAGGGAACTATGGCTACACCTTC
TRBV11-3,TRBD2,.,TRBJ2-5,CASSLGRTSGKETQYF,TGTGCCAGCAGCTTAGGGAGGACTAGCGGTAAAGAGACCCAGTACTTC
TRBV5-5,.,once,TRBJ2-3,CASSFQVGLGDTQYF,TGTGCCAGCAGCTTCCAGGTTGGACTCGGAGATACGCAGTATTTT
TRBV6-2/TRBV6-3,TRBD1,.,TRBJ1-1,CASSYTGGRGNTEAFF,TGTGCCAGCAGTTACACAGGGGGGCGAGGGAACACTGAAGCTTTCTTT
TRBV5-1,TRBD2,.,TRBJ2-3,CASSISGVSTDTQYF,TGCGCCAGCAGCATTAGCGGGGTTAGCACAGATACGCAGTATTTT
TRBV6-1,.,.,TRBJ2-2,CASSTGAAGELFF,TGTGCCAGCAGTACGGGAGCCGCCGGGGAGCTGTTTTTT
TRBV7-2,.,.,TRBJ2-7,CASSPQGIPYEQYF,TGTGCCAGCAGCCCCCAGGGAATTCCTTACGAGCAGTACTTC
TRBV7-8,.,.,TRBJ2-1,CASSYVNGRGRDNEQFF,TGTGCCAGCAGCTACGTCAATGGGCGGGGGCGCGACAATGAGCAGTTCTTC
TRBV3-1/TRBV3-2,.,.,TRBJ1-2,CASSQDPGDYGYTF,TGTGCCAGCAGCCAAGATCCCGGGGACTATGGCTACACCTTC
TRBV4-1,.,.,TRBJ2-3,CASSQEDSTGTDTQYF,TGCGCCAGCAGCCAGGAAGACAGTACGGGCACAGATACGCAGTATTTT
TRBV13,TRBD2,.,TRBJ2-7,CASSRRGGGSYEQYF,TGTGCCAGCAGCCGCCGGGGCGGGGGATCCTACGAGCAGTACTTC
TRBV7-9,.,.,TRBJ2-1,CASSSMSGGEQFF,TGTGCCAGCAGCTCAATGAGCGGTGGTGAGCAGTTCTTC
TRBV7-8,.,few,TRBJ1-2,CASSLALTGYGYTF,TGTGCCAGCAGCTTAGCCCTGACAGGCTATGGCTACACCTTC
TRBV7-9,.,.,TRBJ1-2,CASSLAGGDGYTF,TGTGCCAGCAGCTTAGCGGGAGGTGATGGCTACACCTTC
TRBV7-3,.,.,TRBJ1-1,CASSSNSPHEAFF,TGTGCCAGCAGCTCCAACAGCCCCCATGAAGCTTTCTTT
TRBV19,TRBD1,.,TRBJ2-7,CASSPGQGRYEQYF,TGTGCCAGTAGTCCCGGACAGGGGAGGTACGAGCAGTACTTC
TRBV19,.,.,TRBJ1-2,CASTMRTPQGIGGYTF,TGTGCCAGTACCATGCGAACTCCCCAGGGGATAGGGGGCTACACCTTC
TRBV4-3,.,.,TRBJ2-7,CASSQDTGTSYEQYF,TGCGCCAGCAGCCAAGATACAGGGACCTCCTACGAGCAGTACTTC
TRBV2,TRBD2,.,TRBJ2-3,CASKGLAGDTQYF,TGTGCCAGCAAAGGACTAGCGGGAGATACGCAGTATTTT
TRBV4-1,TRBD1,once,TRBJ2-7,CASSQDIRRDRGHYEQYF,TGCGCCAGCAGCCAAGATATCCGCCGGGACAGGGGGCATTACGAGCAGTACTTC
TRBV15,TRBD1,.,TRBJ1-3,CATSRADRASGNTIYF,TGTGCCACCAGCAGAGCGGACAGGGCCTCTGGAAACACCATATATTTT
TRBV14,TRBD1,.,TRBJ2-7,CASSQRRGLYEQYF,TGTGCCAGCAGCCAACGCAGGGGGCTATACGAGCAGTACTTC
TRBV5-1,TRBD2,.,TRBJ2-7,CASSLVSFGTSDSYEQYF,TGCGCCAGCAGCTTGGTCAGTTTCGGGACTAGCGATTCCTACGAGCAGTACTTC
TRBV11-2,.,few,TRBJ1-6,CASSLDLGTSLGPLHF,TGTGCCAGCAGCTTAGACCTGGGGACAAGCCTTGGGCCCCTCCACTTT
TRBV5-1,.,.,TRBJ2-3,CASSSNSGASTDTQYF,TGCGCCAGCAGCTCCAACTCTGGGGCTAGCACAGATACGCAGTATTTT
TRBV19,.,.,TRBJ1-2,CASSIGQQYGYTF,TGTGCCAGTAGCATAGGACAGCAGTATGGCTACACCTTC
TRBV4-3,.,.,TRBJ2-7,CASSQDRGYEQYF,TGCGCCAGCAGCCAAGACAGGGGCTACGAGCAGTACTTC